This TCR beta chain was sequenced for a study of blood T cell repertoires in COVID-19. Germline V gene lookup returns CDR1 LNHNV and CDR2 YYDKDF (reference sequence). The V segment lost 0 bases and the J segment 0 bases; nucleotides outside the gene matches: 9. The CDR3 length is 19 residues. In the original analysis: Reference gene primer amplification yielded estimated nucleated cell counts. Sequenced by immunoSEQ multiplex PCR; TCRdb stores in-frame clones only, minus some. V, J and clone size derive from that table, while D and trimming were established from the DNA sequence. The sample gives a few hundred thousand clones, 86% of which show up once; under 3.5% is in the top ten.

The sample comprised peripheral blood. The origin of this receptor is a woman aged 25-40 years with active or convalescent COVID-19. This rearrangement joins TRBV15 to TRBJ1-3; 9 bases match TRBD1. The CDR3 sequence: CATSREVGTGSSSGNTIYF. In nucleotides, the CDR3 is TGTGCCACCAGCAGAGAGGTCGGGACAGGGAGTAGCTCTGGAAACACCATATATTTT.